This TCR beta chain is from a study of identical twins. Using its own MiXCR run on the 5' RACE reads, TCRdb lists one record per CDR3 protein. The data contain 650,000 to 750,000 distinct CDR3 sequences, about 20% of them singletons. Germline CDR1 and CDR2: SEHNR and FQNEAQ (reference sequence). V dropped 3 bases and J dropped 2 bases, with 8 bases sitting between them. The CDR3 loop spans 13 amino acids. This clonotype has just a few counts. These same records also appear under a second study, on T cells expressing NK-cell markers.

This chain connects TRBV7-9 to TRBJ2-7; D is ambiguous. The clonotype originates from a woman aged 18-35 years in good health. The sample was PBMCs. The CDR3 nucleotides are TGTGCCAGCAGCTTTGACTTTACCTACGAGCAGTACTTC. Amino acids: CASSFDFTYEQYF.